This TCR beta chain comes out of a study of tumor and adjacent non-tumor tissue in lung cancer. Turning to the study itself: The patients, 10 men and several women, were roughly 31 to 80 with stage I to III disease. Around 4.5 million productive TCRbeta reads were obtained per sample on average.

V lost 1 base, J lost 3 bases, and 9 bases stayed unmatched. The CDR3 is 16 amino acids. CDR1 and CDR2 (germline): SGHNT, YYREEE (reference sequence). On this clonotype: Its antigen remains unknown. A much more abundant neighbour one base away suggests this may be a read error.

RNA was extracted from bulk tissue without any cell sorting. Three rounds of nested PCR, following a modified ARM-PCR protocol, produced the TCRbeta library. TCRdb re-derived calls from the multiplex PCR reads in MiXCR, one entry per CDR3 protein. The sample yields 220,000 or so distinct CDR3 sequences, 71% seen once. Study-level findings and limits: Patients with more diverse tumor TCRs had worse survival. Significantly higher TCR diversity was found in tumor than normal lung.

The clonotype was recovered from a man aged 55 to 70 with non-small cell lung cancer. The rearrangement uses TRBV5-4 and TRBJ2-5; 7 bases line up with TRBD2. Sequenced sample: lung tumor tissue. CDR3 region: CASSLSPGLREETQYF. The CDR3 nucleotides are TGTGCCAGCAGCTTGTCTCCGGGACTAAGGGAAGAGACCCAGTACTTC.